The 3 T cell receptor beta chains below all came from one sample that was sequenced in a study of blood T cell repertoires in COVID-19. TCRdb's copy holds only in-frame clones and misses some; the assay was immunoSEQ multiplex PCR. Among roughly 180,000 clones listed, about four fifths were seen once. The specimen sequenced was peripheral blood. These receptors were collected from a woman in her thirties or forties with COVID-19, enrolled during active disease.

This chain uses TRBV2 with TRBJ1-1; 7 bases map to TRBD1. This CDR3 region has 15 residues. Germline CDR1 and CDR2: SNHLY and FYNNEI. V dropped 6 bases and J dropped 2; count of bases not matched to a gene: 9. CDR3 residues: CASSPQGTFNTEAFF. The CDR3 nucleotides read TGTGCCAGCAGCCCACAGGGGACTTTCAACACTGAAGCTTTCTTT.

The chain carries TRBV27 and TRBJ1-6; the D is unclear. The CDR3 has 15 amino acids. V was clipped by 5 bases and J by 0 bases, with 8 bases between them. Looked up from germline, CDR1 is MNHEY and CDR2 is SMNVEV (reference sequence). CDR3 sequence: CASSIKSSYNSPLHF. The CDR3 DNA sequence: TGTGCCAGCAGTATAAAGAGCTCCTATAATTCACCCCTCCACTTT.

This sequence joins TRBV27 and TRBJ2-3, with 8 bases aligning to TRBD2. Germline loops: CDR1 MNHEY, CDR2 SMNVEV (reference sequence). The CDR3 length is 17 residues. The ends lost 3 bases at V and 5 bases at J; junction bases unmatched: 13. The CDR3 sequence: CASSFWGISGAGDTQYF. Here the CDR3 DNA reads TGTGCCAGCAGTTTTTGGGGAATTAGCGGGGCAGGAGATACGCAGTATTTT.